The entry below describes one T cell receptor beta chain. Per the original methods: Scientists estimated how many nucleated cells there were by amplifying reference gene primers. Libraries were prepared by immunoSEQ multiplex PCR; TCRdb keeps only in-frame clonotypes and omits some of them. V and J calls plus clone size are reproduced from that table; the DNA served to infer D and trimming. The table includes fewer than 250,000 clones, 80% to 90% detected once. This sample stems from a study of blood T cell repertoires in COVID-19. Study as a whole: T cells, B-cell-depleted T cells, or PBMCs supplied cDNA or gDNA.

This sequence was found in a woman aged 50 to 60 with acute or convalescent COVID-19. Material: peripheral blood.

The CDR3 sequence: CASSLGGKQPQHF. The DNA for the CDR3 is TGTGCCAGCAGTTTAGGAGGGAAACAGCCCCAGCATTTT. This chain connects TRBV12-3 or TRBV12-4 to TRBJ1-5, with D unresolved. V shed 1 base and J shed 7 bases, with 8 bases lying between them. The CDR3 consists of 13 residues.